This record concerns one T cell receptor beta chain sequence. There is no known antigen for this receptor. It has no much larger one-base neighbor in the sample; base qualities were not kept. TCRbeta CDR3 regions were amplified from genomic DNA by means of the immunoSEQ Assay, a bias-controlled multiplex PCR. Concerning the study's data processing: The number of nucleated cells in each sample was estimated by amplification of reference gene primers within the assay. To quantify the absolute abundance of each unique TCRbeta CDR3 rearrangement, sequence reads were collapsed and filtered. For each sample, productive Simpson clonality was calculated by taking the square root of Simpson's diversity index across productive rearrangements. TCRdb stores this immuneACCESS table with in-frame sequences only. Part of the clones is absent; in the studies checked, under half of the shortfall reflects unresolved V genes, and no reason is known for the rest. That table gives V, J and clone size, and the DNA gave D and trimming. Within this sample are a few hundred thousand clones, with roughly nine tenths of them counted one time only. The leading ten clones occupy around 6% of the sample.

This specimen comes from a study of blood T cell repertoires in COVID-19 (TCRdb year 2020). With respect to the entire study: Samples from collaborators originated in the United States, Italy and Spain and spanned both the acute and convalescent phases of COVID-19. The prospective study material was composed of cDNA or gDNA derived from T cells, B-cell-depleted T cells, or PBMCs. Deeply sampled blood TCRbeta repertoires from subjects exposed to, actively infected with, or recovered from COVID-19 were included in the dataset. The repertoires were made available in a free public database intended to serve as a resource for research on the immune response to SARS-CoV-2. Samples were obtained from the ongoing ImmuneRACE study (first 160 participants) and from 1,254 subjects provided by 6 global collaborators. Nearly every sample came with metadata listing a de-identified subject ID, COVID-19 status, age in years and sex. Where available, HLA class I and class II types were taken from metadata supplied by the sample provider and were not determined by assay-based typing. The research as a whole found: The amount of clinical and demographic metadata varied by source and participant and was provided uncurated.

Another Seattle source contributed samples from volunteer blood donors who had recovered from COVID-19. The collaborating institutions used their own protocols to collect whole blood in K2EDTA tubes. Collaborator samples were shipped for TCRbeta analysis as frozen whole blood, isolated PBMCs, or DNA extracted from either sample type. Taken from the germline V gene, the CDR1 and CDR2 loops are SGHRS and YFSETQ. The V end gives up 4 bases and the J end 4 bases, leaving 2 bases in the junction not matched to a gene. There are 13 amino acids in the CDR3, from cysteine to phenylalanine inclusive. CDR3 DNA is the only sequence kept; it has 39 bases, read in frame from the first base.

Sequences were obtained from peripheral blood. This receptor was identified in a man between 18 and 35 years old who had recovered from COVID-19. The rearrangement combines TRBV5-1 with TRBJ2-7; the central 10 bases match TRBD1. DNA sequence: TGCGCCAGCAGCCCGGACAGGGGGTACGAGCAGTACTTC. This is translated as CASSPDRGYEQYF.